Below are 29 T cell receptor beta chains sequenced from a single sample in a study of blood T cells in healthy people across ages. Through a sample-barcoded 5' primer and a J-beta primer mix, a second PCR was run for roughly 6 to 12 cycles. One entry per CDR3 protein results from TCRdb running MiXCR on the 5' RACE reads. The sample contains roughly 1,100,000 distinct CDR3 sequences, roughly 24% of which appear only once. This sample was shared with a second study, whose subject was T cells of mothers and their children.

The source material was blood. The receptors were gathered from a girl aged 2-15 years in good health.

This chain links TRBV18 with TRBJ1-2; D ambiguous. Germline CDR1 reads KGHSH; CDR2 reads LQKENI. Trimming pared 3 bases from V and 2 bases from J, leaving 13 bases between. This CDR3 comprises 15 residues. The DNA of the CDR3 is TGTGCCAGCTCACCGGTCCAGACCGCAAACTATGGCTACACCTTC. Encoded protein: CASSPVQTANYGYTF.

A note on this clonotype: One end of the junction varies from germline; a read error may be responsible. The V gene is TRBV11-1, the J gene TRBJ2-1; 12 bases line up with TRBD2. The CDR3 covers 13 residues. Germline CDR1 SGHAT, CDR2 FQDESV (reference sequence). In DNA form, the CDR3 reads TGTGCCAGCAGCTTAGAGACTAGCGGGAGAGGCGTCTTC. Its translation: CASSLETSGRGVF.

The chain has TRBV4-1 and TRBJ1-1; D ambiguous. The germline gives CDR1 MGHRA, CDR2 YSYEKL. The CDR3 sequence is 15 residues long. V lost 0 bases, J lost 0 bases, and 8 bases lay in between. The CDR3 is CASSQEWAMNTEAFF. DNA for the CDR3: TGCGCCAGCAGCCAAGAGTGGGCTATGAACACTGAAGCTTTCTTT.

The sample holds a few counts of this clonotype. The chain has TRBV4-3 and TRBJ1-4, with TRBD1 as a possible D gene (5 bases). Germline V gene lookup returns CDR1 LGHNA and CDR2 YSLEER. CDR3 size: 14 residues. Trimming cost V 1 base and J 8 bases, with 11 bases left between them. The CDR3, as DNA: TGCGCCAGCAGCCAAGCTGAGGGGAGGGAAAAACTGTTTTTT. Its protein product is CASSQAEGREKLFF.

This clonotype was detected only a few times. The gene calls are TRBV29-1 and TRBJ1-1; D remains ambiguous. There are 13 residues in the CDR3. The V gene's germline CDR1 is SQVTM and CDR2 ANQGSEA. The V end lost 8 bases, the J end lost 4 bases, and 17 bases lay between the germline ends. The CDR3 region has the DNA TGCAGCCCCATATGGAACCCAGGCACTGAAGCTTTCTTT. Encoded protein: CSPIWNPGTEAFF.

This clonotype was detected a few times. Because it lacks the conserved phenylalanine or tryptophan at the end, this CDR3 is likely a read error. The J gene is TRBJ1-6, the V gene TRBV7-9; D is ambiguous. Germline lookup yields CDR1 SEHNR and CDR2 FQNEAQ (reference sequence). The CDR3 has 15 amino acids. Trimming stripped 4 bases from V and 9 bases from J, with 16 bases between. In nucleotides, the CDR3 is TGTGCCAGCAGCTATGCTAGCGGGGAAAGTTCACCCCTCCACCTT. Protein sequence: CASSYASGESSPLHL.

This chain uses TRBV4-1 with TRBJ2-5; 11 bases agree with TRBD2. TRBJ2-7 matches the DNA end more closely, so the J call is doubtful. The CDR3 runs 15 residues. CDR1 is MGHRA and CDR2 is YSYEKL in the germline V gene. CDR3 sequence reads: CASSAGTSGGYEQYF. CDR3 bases: TGCGCCAGCAGCGCCGGGACTAGCGGTGGGTACGAGCAGTACTTC.

The gene calls are TRBV20-1 and TRBJ2-4; D may be TRBD2 (6 bases). Trimming pared 3 bases from V and 3 bases from J, leaving 15 bases between. Germline V gives CDR1 DFQATT, CDR2 SNEGSKA (reference sequence). This CDR3 is 15 amino acids long. The CDR3 coding sequence is TGCAGTGCTAGGGATGGAGGGGACTTCAAAAACATTCAGTACTTC. Encoded protein: CSARDGGDFKNIQYF.

This clonotype was observed a few times. The chain carries TRBV29-1 and TRBJ2-7; D is ambiguous. V lost 5 bases, J lost 0 bases, and 11 bases lay in between. The CDR3 extends over 13 amino acids. Germline V gene lookup returns CDR1 SQVTM and CDR2 ANQGSEA. The CDR3 sequence: CSVMTESSYEQYF. CDR3 DNA sequence: TGCAGCGTTATGACGGAGAGCTCCTACGAGCAGTACTTC.

J is TRBJ2-3 and V is TRBV7-6; D unclear. The CDR3 runs 14 residues. From germline, CDR1 is SGHVS and CDR2 FNYEAQ. Trimming shortened V by 1 base and J by 5 bases, and 10 bases separated the two germline ends. The CDR3 region has the DNA TGTGCCAGCAGCTTAGAGGGTTCGGGAGATACGCAGTATTTT. It encodes CASSLEGSGDTQYF.

Notes on this clonotype: Mismatch with germline at one junction end may stem from a read error. The rearrangement uses TRBV15 and TRBJ2-2, with D perhaps matching TRBD2 (5 bases). Germline V gene data show CDR1 as LNHNV and CDR2 as YYDKDF (reference sequence). The CDR3 contains 16 residues. The CDR3 sequence is CVTALVQVVDTGELLF. The DNA for the CDR3 is TGTGTCACCGCTCTTGTTCAGGTGGTCGACACCGGGGAGCTGCTTTTT.

V and J are TRBV29-1 and TRBJ1-2; D remains ambiguous. The CDR3 extends over 11 amino acids. From germline, CDR1 is SQVTM and CDR2 ANQGSEA. V shed 5 bases and J shed 4 bases, with 8 bases lying between them. CDR3 nucleotide sequence: TGCAGCGTTCCGGTCTTCTATGGCTACACCTTC. It codes for CSVPVFYGYTF.

With regard to this clonotype: One junction end disagrees with the germline gene, perhaps due to a read error. The chain joins TRBV3-1 to TRBJ2-1; D may be TRBD2 (5 bases). With the DNA end fitting TRBJ2-5 better, the J assignment may be wrong. Germline CDR1 and CDR2: LGHDT and YNNKEL (reference sequence). The CDR3 covers 16 residues. The CDR3 reads CASSQGVSEYQQTQYF. DNA for the CDR3: TGTGCCAGCAGCCAAGGAGTTAGCGAATACCAACAGACCCAGTACTTC.

The sample holds a few counts of this clonotype. This chain uses TRBV29-1 with TRBJ2-1, with 11 bases aligning to TRBD2. CDR3 length: 15 amino acids. The V gene end was trimmed by 0 bases and the J gene end by 9 bases; junction bases not matched to a gene: 7. Germline V lookup: CDR1 SQVTM, CDR2 ANQGSEA. The CDR3 loop is CSVEDPGTSGSEQFF. In DNA, the CDR3 is TGCAGCGTTGAAGATCCCGGGACTAGCGGTAGTGAGCAGTTCTTC.

V is TRBV7-2 and J is TRBJ2-7; 8 bases are a match to TRBD2. Germline V gene lookup returns CDR1 SGHTA and CDR2 FQGNSA. Unmatched junction bases numbered 3, after V lost 4 bases and J lost 1 base. CDR3 length: 14 residues. The CDR3 DNA sequence: TGTGCCAGCAGCTCGACTAGCGTATCCTACGAGCAGTACTTC. As protein: CASSSTSVSYEQYF.

This chain connects TRBV6-1 to TRBJ2-5; perhaps TRBD2 as D (6 bases). V lost 3 bases to trimming and J lost 4 bases, with 12 bases between them. CDR3 size: 14 residues. CDR1 is MNHNS and CDR2 is SASEGT in the germline V gene. The CDR3 DNA reads as TGTGCCAGCAGTGACTGGGGAGCGGGAGAGACCCAGTACTTC. This gives the protein CASSDWGAGETQYF.

The V and J genes are TRBV5-1 and TRBJ2-1; 11 nucleotides match TRBD2. This CDR3 contains 15 residues. Germline V gene sequence: CDR1 SGHRS, CDR2 YFSETQ. V lost 3 bases and J lost 6; bases outside the gene matches: 5. In DNA form, the CDR3 reads TGCGCCAGCAGCTCGGGACTAGCGGTCGGCAATGAGCAGTTCTTC. Translating it yields CASSSGLAVGNEQFF.

There are many counts of this clonotype. The chain couples TRBV12-3 or TRBV12-4 to TRBJ2-7; D gene unclear. Trimming took off 3 bases at V and 6 bases at J, with 9 bases between the two ends. The CDR3 covers 12 residues. Here the CDR3 reads CASSLEWGEQYF. CDR3 bases: TGTGCCAGCAGTTTGGAGTGGGGCGAGCAGTACTTC.

This clonotype has ten or more counts. The chain uses TRBV4-3 and TRBJ2-5; the D gene could be TRBD1 or TRBD2 (6 bases each). V shed 1 base and J shed 4 bases, with 13 bases lying between them. The CDR3 is made up of 15 amino acids. Per germline, CDR1 LGHNA and CDR2 YSLEER. CDR3 sequence: CASSQVTGGRETQYF. CDR3 coding DNA: TGCGCCAGCAGCCAAGTAACCGGGGGCAGAGAGACCCAGTACTTC.

The V call is TRBV19, the J call TRBJ1-1; D is uncertain. Germline loops: CDR1 LNHDA, CDR2 SQIVND (reference sequence). Trimming left V 6 bases short and J 11 bases short, with 10 bases between. This CDR3 contains 10 residues. CDR3 bases: TGTGCCAGTAGGGGCAGGCTGGCTTTCTTT. Amino acid sequence: CASRGRLAFF.

A word on this clonotype: One end of the junction fails to match germline, which may point to a read error. The chain is built from TRBV12-3 or TRBV12-4 and TRBJ2-1; 14 bases line up with TRBD2. The CDR3 extends over 17 amino acids. The CDR3 DNA follows: TGTGCCAGCAGCTCTTATTCGGGACTAGCGGGAGCAGGGGAGCAGCTCTTC. Encoded protein: CASSSYSGLAGAGEQLF.

This sequence joins TRBV27 and TRBJ2-1; 7 bases are a match to TRBD2. The assigned J gene may be wrong: the sequence end matches TRBJ2-7 better. This CDR3 spans 13 amino acids. Germline loops: CDR1 MNHEY, CDR2 SMNVEV (reference sequence). CDR3 protein: CASTGLEEGEQYF. CDR3 nucleotides: TGTGCCAGCACCGGACTAGAAGAAGGCGAGCAGTACTTC.

CDR3 residues: CSARDQREGGYEQYF. CDR3 nucleotide sequence: TGCAGTGCTAGAGATCAAAGGGAGGGGGGATACGAGCAGTACTTC. The genes are TRBV20-1 and TRBJ2-7; possibly TRBD2 for D (7 bases). Germline CDR1 and CDR2: DFQATT and SNEGSKA (reference sequence). Trimming took off 0 bases at V and 4 bases at J, with 16 bases between the two ends. CDR3 length: 15 residues.

This clonotype was seen more than once but under ten times. The rearrangement links TRBV3-1 to TRBJ1-2; 8 bases are a match to TRBD1. Germline V gene lookup returns CDR1 LGHDT and CDR2 YNNKEL (reference sequence). With V trimmed by 2 bases and J by 5 bases, 7 bases remained unmatched. CDR3 size: 15 residues. This CDR3 is CASSQRDRSYYGYTF. The DNA of the CDR3 is TGTGCCAGCAGCCAAAGGGACAGGTCCTATTATGGCTACACCTTC. The complete variable domain, with remaining parts taken from reference TRBV3-1 and TRBJ1-2, reads DTAVSQTPKYLVTQMGNDKSIKCEQNLGHDTMYWYKQDSKKFLKIMFSYNNKELIINETVPNRFSPKSPDKAHLNLHINSLELGDSAVYFCASSQRDRSYYGYTFGSGTRLTVV.

The chain uses TRBV20-1 and TRBJ2-1; 7 nucleotides agree with TRBD2. The CDR3 is 16 amino acids. Germline V gene data show CDR1 as DFQATT and CDR2 as SNEGSKA (reference sequence). With V trimmed by 0 bases and J by 0 bases, 5 bases remained unmatched. CDR3 region: CSARDWGGGSYNEQFF. DNA of the CDR3: TGCAGTGCTAGAGATTGGGGCGGGGGCTCCTACAATGAGCAGTTCTTC.

This clonotype was counted between two and nine times. This rearrangement joins TRBV6-1 to TRBJ1-2, with D hard to call. This CDR3 comprises 13 residues. CDR1 MNHNS and CDR2 SASEGT come from the germline V gene. Trimming removed 10 bases from V and 1 base from J, with 13 bases in between. CDR3 sequence reads: CANKDGINYGYTF. CDR3 nucleotide sequence: TGTGCCAACAAGGACGGAATTAACTATGGCTACACCTTC.

This clonotype was counted a few times. This chain joins TRBV7-3 and TRBJ2-1; 7 nucleotides align to TRBD2. V gave up 4 bases and J gave up 3 bases; unmatched junction bases: 15. Germline V CDR1 and CDR2: SGHTA, FQGTGA. This CDR3 comprises 18 residues. Here the CDR3 reads CASSSGPAGEPNYNEQFF. DNA of the CDR3: TGTGCCAGCAGCTCGGGCCCCGCGGGGGAACCTAACTACAATGAGCAGTTCTTC. The full variable domain, in which reference TRBV7-3 and TRBJ2-1 provide the parts outside the CDR3, is GAGVSQTPSNKVTEKGKYVELRCDPISGHTALYWYRQSLGQGPEFLIYFQGTGAADDSGLPNDRFFAVRPEGSVSTLKIQRTERGDSAVYLCASSSGPAGEPNYNEQFFGPGTRLTVL.

This clonotype was counted a few times. The chain joins TRBV27 to TRBJ2-7, with 7 positions matching TRBD2. Germline V lookup: CDR1 MNHEY, CDR2 SMNVEV (reference sequence). Trimming cost V 5 bases and J 4 bases; bases outside gene matches: 11. CDR3 length: 15 amino acids. The CDR3: CASSEAGTGWYEQYF. In nucleotides, the CDR3 is TGTGCCAGCAGTGAAGCGGGAACGGGTTGGTACGAGCAGTACTTC.

This chain uses TRBV4-3 with TRBJ2-6; D is perhaps TRBD2 (5 bases). Germline V gene sequence: CDR1 LGHNA, CDR2 YSLEER. The V and J ends lost 0 bases and 3 bases respectively, with 6 bases between them. CDR3 size: 15 residues. The CDR3 region is CASSQDGLGANVLTF. DNA of the CDR3: TGCGCCAGCAGCCAAGATGGACTTGGGGCCAACGTCCTGACTTTC.